The clone carrying this T cell receptor beta chain was recorded only once. The CDR3 covers 14 residues. The V gene's germline CDR1 is SGHAT and CDR2 FQNNGV. With 3 bases removed from V and 7 bases from J, the gap between germline ends came to 13 bases. The sample belongs to a study of T cell changes during pregnancy in multiple sclerosis. Assay used: immunoSEQ multiplex PCR; TCRdb lists only in-frame clones, some missing. The sample yields over 50,000 clones, approximately 90% seen once. The J gene is TRBJ2-1, the V gene TRBV11-2; D is uncertain. The receptor comes from a female donor with multiple sclerosis, enrolled in a pregnancy study. The specimen was peripheral blood, collected in the first trimester of pregnancy. The CDR3 protein is CASSFPMTPNEQFF. CDR3 nucleotide sequence: TGTGCCAGCAGCTTCCCAATGACACCGAATGAGCAGTTCTTC.